What follows are 15 T cell receptor beta chains derived from one specimen sequenced in a study of T cell repertoires in cytomegalovirus infection. These receptors are not linked to any known antigen. TCRdb ran MiXCR on the reads and lists one entry per CDR3 protein. Of fewer than 900,000 distinct CDR3 sequences detected, approximately 32% appear once; the ten largest clones hold about 12%. The sample here was cultured CD8+ T cells from PBMCs, taken from culture after CMV antigen stimulation. These receptors all come from a human donor in good health (CMV status not recorded). Some clones in this sample may be carry-over from other donors' samples.

This clonotype has only a few counts. This CDR3 reads CAISESGQRNTGELFF. The CDR3 coding sequence is TGTGCCATCAGTGAGTCAGGGCAGAGGAACACCGGGGAGCTGTTTTTT. V gene TRBV10-3 combines with J gene TRBJ2-2; D is unclear. This CDR3 has 16 amino acids. V was pared by 0 bases and J by 1 base, with 9 bases between. CDR1 is ENHRY, CDR2 SYGVKD, per germline.

This chain uses TRBV6-1 with TRBJ2-3, with D unclear. Germline V gene lookup returns CDR1 MNHNS and CDR2 SASEGT. The CDR3 totals 16 residues. Trimming took 0 bases from V and 0 from J, leaving 10 bases between them. CDR3 in amino acids: CASSEAGVTSTDTQYF. The CDR3 bases are TGTGCCAGCAGTGAAGCAGGCGTAACTAGCACAGATACGCAGTATTTT.

This clonotype was detected only a few times. The chain couples TRBV27 to TRBJ2-5; 14 bases agree with TRBD2. Germline V gives CDR1 MNHEY, CDR2 SMNVEV (reference sequence). CDR3 length equals 16 residues. Losses at the gene ends were 7 bases for V and 7 bases for J; bases not matched to a gene: 11. The DNA for the CDR3 is TGTGCCAGCACCCCCTCAGGACTAGCGGGGGGAGGGACCCAGTACTTC. It specifies CASTPSGLAGGGTQYF.

At least ten counts were recorded for this clonotype. The genes are TRBV2 and TRBJ1-2; tentative D call: TRBD1 (6 bases). Germline assignment: CDR1 SNHLY and CDR2 FYNNEI. The CDR3 sequence is 16 residues long. Trimming removed 3 bases at V and 4 bases at J, with 18 bases between. In DNA form, the CDR3 reads TGTGCCAGCAGTGAGACCAAAACCGGGACAACCTATGGCTACACCTTC. It codes for CASSETKTGTTYGYTF.

This clonotype was picked up one time. The chain uses TRBV29-1 and TRBJ2-7; 11 bases line up with TRBD1. V was clipped by 4 bases and J by 1 base; unmatched bases: 6. The CDR3 loop spans 15 amino acids. Germline V gene lookup returns CDR1 SQVTM and CDR2 ANQGSEA. DNA of the CDR3: TGCAGCGTTGTACTAGGGGACAGGGGGTCCTACGAGCAGTACTTC. It encodes CSVVLGDRGSYEQYF.

The CDR3 region has the DNA TGTGCCAGCAGAACCCCCGGGACTAACTATGGCTACACCTTC. Its translation: CASRTPGTNYGYTF. This rearrangement joins TRBV6-2 or TRBV6-3 to TRBJ1-2; D not resolved. Germline CDR1 reads MNHEY; CDR2 reads SVGEGT. V gave up 6 bases and J gave up 0 bases, with 11 bases separating them. This CDR3 has 14 amino acids.

This clonotype was observed a few times. The V gene is TRBV28, the J gene TRBJ2-3; D possibly corresponds to TRBD2 (6 bases). Trimming stripped 7 bases from V and 4 bases from J, with 12 bases between. The CDR3 runs to 13 residues. Germline loops: CDR1 MDHEN, CDR2 SYDVKM. In nucleotides, the CDR3 is TGTGCCAGCATCCCCGCTAGCGCAGATACGCAGTATTTT. This sequence encodes CASIPASADTQYF.

This clonotype was seen a handful of times. The chain carries TRBV13 and TRBJ2-7; D gene uncertain. The CDR3 spans 15 residues. Trimming shortened V by 5 bases and J by 2 bases, and 16 bases separated the two germline ends. Per the germline V gene, CDR1 is PRHDT and CDR2 is FYEKMQ (reference sequence). The CDR3, as DNA: TGTGCCAGCAGCAGAGACCGGGCCGAAACCTACGAGCAGTACTTC. Protein product: CASSRDRAETYEQYF.

Ten or more counts support this clonotype. The rearrangement joins TRBV7-6 to TRBJ2-1; TRBD1 or TRBD2 may be the D gene (5 bases each). CDR3 length equals 13 residues. Germline V gene lookup returns CDR1 SGHVS and CDR2 FNYEAQ. V dropped 5 bases and J dropped 7 bases, with 12 bases sitting between them. For the CDR3, the DNA is TGTGCCAGCAGCGTATCAGAGGGGAATGAGCAGTTCTTC. Protein sequence: CASSVSEGNEQFF. The whole variable domain, remainder taken from reference TRBV7-6 and TRBJ2-1, is GAGVSQSPRYKVTKRGQDVALRCDPISGHVSLYWYRQALGQGPEFLTYFNYEAQQDKSGLPNDRFSAERPEGSISTLTIQRTEQRDSAMYRCASSVSEGNEQFFGPGTRLTVL.

Only a few counts were recorded for this clonotype. This chain uses TRBV7-8 with TRBJ2-7; D may be TRBD2 (6 bases). The V and J ends lost 1 base and 2 bases respectively, with 12 bases between them. The CDR3 runs 15 residues. Germline lookup yields CDR1 SGHVS and CDR2 FQNEAQ. CDR3: CASSLEWDFPYEQYF. CDR3 nucleotides: TGTGCCAGCAGCTTAGAATGGGACTTCCCCTACGAGCAGTACTTC.

The rearrangement links TRBV12-3 or TRBV12-4 to TRBJ2-5; D possibly corresponds to TRBD2 (5 bases). This CDR3 has 15 amino acids. V lost 7 bases and J 1 base, leaving 16 bases between the germline ends. The CDR3, as DNA: TGTGCCAGCACGGGTTGGCGGGCCCCCCAAGAGACCCAGTACTTC. This encodes CASTGWRAPQETQYF.

This clonotype was found many times. The genes are TRBV5-1 and TRBJ2-1; D tentatively reads TRBD1 or TRBD2 (5 bases each). The CDR3 has 15 amino acids. The V gene's germline CDR1 is SGHRS and CDR2 YFSETQ. The V end was cut by 3 bases, the J end by 4 bases, with 14 bases between. Here the CDR3 reads CASSWGPNLYNEQFF. In nucleotides, the CDR3 is TGCGCCAGCAGCTGGGGACCAAACCTTTACAATGAGCAGTTCTTC.

The gene calls are TRBV19 and TRBJ2-7, with D hard to call. V shed 7 bases and J shed 0 bases, with 7 bases lying between them. Germline V lookup: CDR1 LNHDA, CDR2 SQIVND (reference sequence). The CDR3 loop spans 12 amino acids. The CDR3 DNA follows: TGTGCCAGTACAGACCCCTCCTACGAGCAGTACTTC. Translated, it gives CASTDPSYEQYF.

This clonotype was recorded at least ten times. This sequence joins TRBV7-2 and TRBJ1-2, with TRBD1 matching over 7 bases. This CDR3 has 17 residues. Unmatched junction bases numbered 9, after V lost 2 bases and J lost 0 bases. Germline CDR1 reads SGHTA; CDR2 reads FQGNSA. The CDR3 region is CASSLKGQHTTNYGYTF. CDR3 nucleotides: TGTGCCAGCAGCTTAAAGGGACAGCATACTACTAACTATGGCTACACCTTC.

This clonotype was seen ten or more times. This chain uses TRBV6-1 with TRBJ1-5; the match to TRBD1 covers 7 bases. Germline V CDR1 and CDR2: MNHNS, SASEGT. With 3 bases clipped from V and 7 bases from J, the junction kept 15 bases outside the gene matches. The CDR3 consists of 17 residues. DNA of the CDR3: TGTGCCAGCAGTGATGTTCGAACCGGGACAGAAAAACAGCCCCAGCATTTT. It specifies CASSDVRTGTEKQPQHF.